The 19 T cell receptor beta chains in this list originate from one sample, sequenced in a study of cytomegalovirus exposure and HLA in healthy donors. PCR amplification relied on 60 Vbeta primers (plus 13 Jbeta primers). Produced via immunoSEQ multiplex PCR; TCRdb's table is partial and in-frame only. The sample includes some 120,000 clones, approximately 60% seen only once; the top ten take 2.2%. The sequenced sample was PBMCs. Receptors were obtained from a woman aged 25 to 39 in good health and CMV-seronegative.

This clone has a handful of counts. V usage is TRBV6-1 and J usage is TRBJ1-2, with D perhaps matching TRBD1 (6 bases). Germline V gene lookup returns CDR1 MNHNS and CDR2 SASEGT. The length of the CDR3 is 13 residues. V was clipped by 11 bases and J by 3 bases, with 16 bases between them. The CDR3 protein is CAGKQGNHYGYTF. The DNA of the CDR3 is TGTGCCGGAAAACAGGGTAATCACTATGGCTACACCTTC.

This chain connects TRBV28 to TRBJ2-6; 8 bases fit TRBD1. This CDR3 spans 15 amino acids. Unmatched junction bases numbered 2, after V lost 4 bases and J lost 3 bases. The germline gives CDR1 MDHEN, CDR2 SYDVKM. CDR3 residues: CASSSRGLGANVLTF. The CDR3, as DNA: TGTGCCAGCAGTTCCAGGGGGCTTGGGGCCAACGTCCTGACTTTC. Supplemented by reference TRBV28 and TRBJ2-6, the full variable domain reads DVKVTQSSRYLVKRTGEKVFLECVQDMDHENMFWYRQDPGLGLRLIYFSYDVKMKEKGDIPEGYSVSREKKERFSLILESASTNQTSMYLCASSSRGLGANVLTFGAGSRLTVL.

The chain couples TRBV6-5 to TRBJ1-1; tentatively, D is TRBD1 (6 bases). Germline values: CDR1 MNHEY, CDR2 SVGAGI. Trimming took off 7 bases at V and 1 base at J, with 16 bases between the two ends. CDR3 length: 15 amino acids. The CDR3 nucleotides read TGTGCCAGCAAAAACACAGGGCCGGGGAACACTGAAGCTTTCTTT. As protein: CASKNTGPGNTEAFF.

The CDR3 loop reads CASAPHQGSSSYEQYF. The CDR3 region has the DNA TGTGCCAGCGCCCCCCACCAGGGGTCCAGCTCCTACGAGCAGTACTTC. This chain links TRBV28 with TRBJ2-7; D may be TRBD1 (6 bases). V was cut by 8 bases and J by 0 bases, with 20 bases left in between. The CDR3 sequence is 16 residues long. Germline V lookup: CDR1 MDHEN, CDR2 SYDVKM.

The gene calls are TRBV6-5 and TRBJ2-7; D might be TRBD2 (5 bases). Germline values: CDR1 MNHEY, CDR2 SVGAGI. The CDR3 covers 13 residues. The germline V and J ends were trimmed by 6 bases and 2 bases, with 11 bases remaining between them. CDR3 sequence: CASSQLGAYEQYF. The CDR3 DNA sequence: TGTGCCAGCAGCCAATTGGGAGCCTACGAGCAGTACTTC.

The CDR3 here is CASSPTGTNYGYTF. DNA of the CDR3: TGTGCCAGCAGCCCAACAGGGACAAACTATGGCTACACCTTC. The J gene is TRBJ1-2, the V gene TRBV7-9; TRBD1 is a possible D gene (6 bases). Germline V gives CDR1 SEHNR, CDR2 FQNEAQ (reference sequence). This CDR3 has 14 amino acids. Trimming removed 5 bases from V and 2 bases from J, with 12 bases in between. Full variable domain (remainder filled in from reference TRBV7-9 and TRBJ1-2): DTGVSQNPRHKITKRGQNVTFRCDPISEHNRLYWYRQTLGQGPEFLTYFQNEAQLEKSRLLSDRFSAERPKGSFSTLEIQRTEQGDSAMYLCASSPTGTNYGYTFGSGTRLTVV.

This chain joins TRBV6-6 and TRBJ2-1, with 7 bases that match TRBD1. Trimming removed 7 bases from V and 8 bases from J; junction bases left unmatched: 11. The germline V gene has CDR1 MNHNY and CDR2 SVGAGI (reference sequence). This CDR3 spans 14 amino acids. The DNA for the CDR3 is TGTGCCAGCATTCCAACCGGGACAGCCGATGAGCAGTTCTTC. Its protein product is CASIPTGTADEQFF.

This clone appeared a few times. The V and J genes are TRBV7-9 and TRBJ2-1; D is possibly TRBD2 (5 bases). The CDR3 contains 15 residues. The germline gives CDR1 SEHNR, CDR2 FQNEAQ (reference sequence). V dropped 5 bases and J dropped 7 bases, with 18 bases sitting between them. DNA of the CDR3: TGTGCCAGCAGCCCAATCGGGATTTCCTTAAATGAGCAGTTCTTC. Amino acids: CASSPIGISLNEQFF.

CDR3 protein: CASSTETGGQPQHF. CDR3 DNA sequence: TGTGCCAGCAGCACGGAGACAGGGGGGCAGCCCCAGCATTTT. The V and J genes are TRBV7-9 and TRBJ1-5; 9 positions match TRBD1. The CDR3 has 14 residues. Germline V gives CDR1 SEHNR, CDR2 FQNEAQ (reference sequence). With V trimmed by 5 bases and J by 7 bases, 6 bases remained unmatched. Based on the CDR3 plus reference TRBV7-9 and TRBJ1-5, the full variable domain is DTGVSQNPRHKITKRGQNVTFRCDPISEHNRLYWYRQTLGQGPEFLTYFQNEAQLEKSRLLSDRFSAERPKGSFSTLEIQRTEQGDSAMYLCASSTETGGQPQHFGDGTRLSIL.

The chain couples TRBV9 to TRBJ2-7; 8 nucleotides align to TRBD2. Per germline, CDR1 SGDLS and CDR2 YYNGEE. V gave up 7 bases and J gave up 3 bases; unmatched junction bases: 12. The CDR3 sequence is 15 residues long. The CDR3, as DNA: TGTGCCAGCGCTCCCGGGAGTAGCGGGAACTACGAGCAGTACTTC. Its translation: CASAPGSSGNYEQYF. The variable domain in full, with the rest retrieved from reference TRBV9 and TRBJ2-7, is DSGVTQTPKHLITATGQRVTLRCSPRSGDLSVYWYQQSLDQGLQFLIQYYNGEERAKGNILERFSAQQFPDLHSELNLSSLELGDSALYFCASAPGSSGNYEQYFGPGTRLTVT.

The chain employs TRBV13 and TRBJ2-3; 9 nucleotides align to TRBD1. J was trimmed by 4 bases and V by 2 bases; bases with no gene match: 10. There are 17 residues in the CDR3. Germline CDR1 is PRHDT and CDR2 is FYEKMQ (reference sequence). CDR3 loop: CASSLKSLTGGSDTQYF. The CDR3 nucleotides read TGTGCCAGCAGCTTAAAATCCCTAACAGGGGGCTCAGATACGCAGTATTTT.

The CDR3 is CASSEGTSDVQETQYF. CDR3 sequence (DNA): TGTGCCAGCAGCGAGGGTACTAGCGACGTACAAGAGACCCAGTACTTC. The rearrangement uses TRBV9 and TRBJ2-5; 7 positions agree with TRBD2. Trimming at V came to 3 bases and at J to 2 bases, leaving 10 bases not matched to a gene. This CDR3 comprises 16 residues. Germline V CDR1 and CDR2: SGDLS, YYNGEE. Full variable domain (rest looked up from reference TRBV9 and TRBJ2-5): DSGVTQTPKHLITATGQRVTLRCSPRSGDLSVYWYQQSLDQGLQFLIQYYNGEERAKGNILERFSAQQFPDLHSELNLSSLELGDSALYFCASSEGTSDVQETQYFGPGTRLLVL.

The chain carries TRBV30 and TRBJ2-7; 9 positions agree with TRBD2. The end of the DNA is better explained by TRBJ2-1, so the J call may be wrong. This CDR3 is 16 amino acids long. Germline V gives CDR1 GTSNPN, CDR2 SVGIG (reference sequence). Here the CDR3 DNA reads TGTGCCTGGAGTGTACCTACTAGCGGGTTTATGGGTGAGCAGTTCTTC. Translated, it gives CAWSVPTSGFMGEQFF.

This clone was seen once. The rearrangement uses TRBV25-1 and TRBJ1-1, with D unclear. Trimming removed 0 bases at V and 2 bases at J, with 7 bases between. This CDR3 spans 14 amino acids. Per the germline V gene, CDR1 is MGHDK and CDR2 is SYGVNS. CDR3 DNA: TGTGCCAGCAGTGAATATCGGGATAACACTGAAGCTTTCTTT. This translates into CASSEYRDNTEAFF.

The chain combines TRBV23-1 with TRBJ1-1, with 7 nucleotides matching TRBD1. TRBV23-1 is flagged as an ORF with uncertain function. V shed 6 bases and J 6 bases; nucleotides not matched to a gene: 31. The CDR3 covers 21 residues. For the CDR3, the DNA is TGCGCCAGCAGACATCTTAAGGACAGGTTCATCGATCATCGTGGAACGGCTGAAGCTTTCTTT. This sequence encodes CASRHLKDRFIDHRGTAEAFF.

The J gene is TRBJ2-7, the V gene TRBV30; 9 bases are a match to TRBD1. The J segment lost 6 bases and the V segment lost 7 bases, leaving 10 bases of the junction unmatched. This CDR3 region has 13 residues. The V gene's germline CDR1 is GTSNPN and CDR2 SVGIG (reference sequence). Here the CDR3 reads CASSWGQGREQYF. The CDR3 coding sequence is TGTGCCTCTTCCTGGGGACAGGGACGCGAGCAGTACTTC. The variable domain in full, completed from reference TRBV30 and TRBJ2-7, reads SQTIHQWPATLVQPVGSPLSLECTVEGTSNPNLYWYRQAAGRGLQLLFYSVGIGQISSEVPQNLSASRPQDRQFILSSKKLLLSDSGFYLCASSWGQGREQYFGPGTRLTVT.

The gene calls are TRBV27 and TRBJ2-6, with 7 bases fitting TRBD1. The V segment lost 6 bases and the J segment 12 bases; nucleotides outside the gene matches: 8. The CDR3 covers 13 residues. Germline CDR1 MNHEY, CDR2 SMNVEV (reference sequence). CDR3 nucleotides: TGTGCCAGCAGCAAGGGACAGAGTCGCGTCCTGACTTTC. It yields the protein CASSKGQSRVLTF. Filled out from reference TRBV27 and TRBJ2-6, the complete variable domain reads EAQVTQNPRYLITVTGKKLTVTCSQNMNHEYMSWYRQDPGLGLRQIYYSMNVEVTDKGDVPEGYKVSRKEKRNFPLILESPSPNQTSLYFCASSKGQSRVLTFGAGSRLTVL.

The rearrangement joins TRBV28 to TRBJ2-7; D not resolved. V lost 4 bases, J lost 2 bases, and 9 bases lay in between. The germline CDR1 and CDR2 sequences are MDHEN and SYDVKM. The CDR3 loop spans 13 amino acids. The CDR3 bases are TGTGCCAGCAGTTCAACTTCTGCCTACGAGCAGTACTTC. Its translation: CASSSTSAYEQYF.

V is TRBV5-6 and J is TRBJ1-2, with 8 bases fitting TRBD1. The CDR3 runs 15 residues. Germline CDR1 reads SGHDT; CDR2 reads YYEEEE. V was clipped by 3 bases and J by 0 bases; unmatched bases: 4. In nucleotides, the CDR3 is TGTGCCAGCAGCTGGGGGACAGGTACTAACTATGGCTACACCTTC. Its protein is CASSWGTGTNYGYTF.